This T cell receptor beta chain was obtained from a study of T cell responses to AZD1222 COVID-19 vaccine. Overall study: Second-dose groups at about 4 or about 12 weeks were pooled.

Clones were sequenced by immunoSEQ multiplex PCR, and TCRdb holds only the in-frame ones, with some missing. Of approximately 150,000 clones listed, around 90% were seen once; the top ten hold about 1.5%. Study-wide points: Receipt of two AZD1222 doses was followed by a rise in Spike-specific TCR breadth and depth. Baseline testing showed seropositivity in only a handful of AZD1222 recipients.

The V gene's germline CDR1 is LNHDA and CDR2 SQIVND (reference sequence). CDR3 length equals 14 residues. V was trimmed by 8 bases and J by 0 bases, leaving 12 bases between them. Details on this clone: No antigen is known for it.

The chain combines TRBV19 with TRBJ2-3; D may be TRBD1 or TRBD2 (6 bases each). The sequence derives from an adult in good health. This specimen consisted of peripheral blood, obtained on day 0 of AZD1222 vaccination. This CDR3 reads CASGGGPSTDTQYF. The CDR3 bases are TGTGCCAGTGGTGGGGGGCCTAGCACAGATACGCAGTATTTT.